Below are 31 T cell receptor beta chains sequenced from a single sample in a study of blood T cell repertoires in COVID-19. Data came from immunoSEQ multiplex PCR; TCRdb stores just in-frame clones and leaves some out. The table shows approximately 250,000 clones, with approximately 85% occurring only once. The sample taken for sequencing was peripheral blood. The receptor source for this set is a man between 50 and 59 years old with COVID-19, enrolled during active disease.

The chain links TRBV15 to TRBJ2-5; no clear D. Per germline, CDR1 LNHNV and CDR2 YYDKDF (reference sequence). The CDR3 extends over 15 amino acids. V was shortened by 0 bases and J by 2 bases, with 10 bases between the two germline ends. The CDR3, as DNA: TGTGCCACCAGCAGAGATCTAGGCAAGCAAGAGACCCAGTACTTC. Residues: CATSRDLGKQETQYF.

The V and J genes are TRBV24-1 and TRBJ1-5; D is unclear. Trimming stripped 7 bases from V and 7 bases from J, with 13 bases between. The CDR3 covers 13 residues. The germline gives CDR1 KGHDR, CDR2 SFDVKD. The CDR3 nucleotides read TGTGCCACCAGGGGTCCGGGCGGGCAGCCCCAGCATTTT. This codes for CATRGPGGQPQHF.

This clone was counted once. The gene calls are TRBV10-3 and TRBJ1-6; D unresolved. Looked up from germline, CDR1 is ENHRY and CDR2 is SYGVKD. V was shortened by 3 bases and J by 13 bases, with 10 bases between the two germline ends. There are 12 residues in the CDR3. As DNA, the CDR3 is TGTGCCATCAGTGAAGCAGGTACCCCCCTCCACTTT. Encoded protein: CAISEAGTPLHF.

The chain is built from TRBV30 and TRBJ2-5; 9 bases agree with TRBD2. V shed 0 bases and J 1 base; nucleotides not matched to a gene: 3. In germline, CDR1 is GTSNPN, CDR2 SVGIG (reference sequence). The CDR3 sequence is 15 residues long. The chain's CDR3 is CAWSVQRGAQETQYF. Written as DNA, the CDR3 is TGTGCCTGGAGTGTACAGCGGGGGGCCCAAGAGACCCAGTACTTC.

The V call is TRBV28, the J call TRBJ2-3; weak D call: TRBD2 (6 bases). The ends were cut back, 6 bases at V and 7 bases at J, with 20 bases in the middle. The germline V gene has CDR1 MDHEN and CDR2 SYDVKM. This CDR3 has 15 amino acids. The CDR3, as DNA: TGTGCCAGCAGCCACTCACGCGGGGTGTCGTATACGCAGTATTTT. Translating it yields CASSHSRGVSYTQYF.

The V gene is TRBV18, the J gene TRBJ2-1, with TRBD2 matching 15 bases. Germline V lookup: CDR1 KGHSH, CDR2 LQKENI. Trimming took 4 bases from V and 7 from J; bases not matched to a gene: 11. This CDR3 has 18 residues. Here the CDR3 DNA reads TGTGCCAGCTCACAAAGGACTAGCGGGGGGGTCCTCTATAATGAGCAGTTCTTC. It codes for CASSQRTSGGVLYNEQFF.

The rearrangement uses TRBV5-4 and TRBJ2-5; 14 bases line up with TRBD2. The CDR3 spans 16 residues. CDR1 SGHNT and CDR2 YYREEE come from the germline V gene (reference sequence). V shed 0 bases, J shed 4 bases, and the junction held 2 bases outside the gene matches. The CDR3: CASSLGTSGGLETQYF. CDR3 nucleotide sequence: TGTGCCAGCAGCTTGGGGACTAGCGGGGGGCTAGAGACCCAGTACTTC.

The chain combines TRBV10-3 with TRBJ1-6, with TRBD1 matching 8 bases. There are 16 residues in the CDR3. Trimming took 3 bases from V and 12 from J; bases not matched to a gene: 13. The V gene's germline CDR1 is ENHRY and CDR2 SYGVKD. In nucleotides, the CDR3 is TGTGCCATCAGTGATTCTCTTGGACAGGGAGGGGGACCCCTCCACTTT. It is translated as CAISDSLGQGGGPLHF.

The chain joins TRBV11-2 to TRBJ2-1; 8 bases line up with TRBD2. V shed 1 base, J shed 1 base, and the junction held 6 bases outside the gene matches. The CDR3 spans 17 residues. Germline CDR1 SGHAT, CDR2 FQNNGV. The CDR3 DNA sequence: TGTGCCAGCAGCTTAGGGCCGGGACTAGGTTCCTACAATGAGCAGTTCTTC. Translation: CASSLGPGLGSYNEQFF.

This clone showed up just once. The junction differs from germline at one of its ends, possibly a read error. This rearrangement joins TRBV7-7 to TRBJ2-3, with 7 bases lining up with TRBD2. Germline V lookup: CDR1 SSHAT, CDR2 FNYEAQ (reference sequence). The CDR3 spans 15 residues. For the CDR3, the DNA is TGTGCTAGCAGCTTAATGACTAGCAGCACAGATACGCAGTATTTT. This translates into CASSLMTSSTDTQYF.

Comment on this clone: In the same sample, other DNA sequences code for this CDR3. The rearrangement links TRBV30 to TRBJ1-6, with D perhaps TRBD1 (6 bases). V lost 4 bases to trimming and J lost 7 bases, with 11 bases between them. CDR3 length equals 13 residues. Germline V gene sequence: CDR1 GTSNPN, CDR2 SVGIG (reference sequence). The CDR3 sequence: CAWTRQENSPLHF. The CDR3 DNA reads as TGTGCCTGGACCCGACAGGAGAATTCACCCCTCCACTTT.

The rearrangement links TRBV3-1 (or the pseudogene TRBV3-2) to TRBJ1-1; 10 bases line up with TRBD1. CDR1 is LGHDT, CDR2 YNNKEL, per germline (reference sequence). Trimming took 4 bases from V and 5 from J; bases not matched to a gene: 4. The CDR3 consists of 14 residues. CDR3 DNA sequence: TGTGCCAGCAGCCTTGGGACAGGGGATACTGAAGCTTTCTTT. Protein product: CASSLGTGDTEAFF.

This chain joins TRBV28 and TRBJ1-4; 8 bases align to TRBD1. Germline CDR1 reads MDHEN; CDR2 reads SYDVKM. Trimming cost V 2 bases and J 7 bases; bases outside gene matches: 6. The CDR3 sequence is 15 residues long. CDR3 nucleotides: TGTGCCAGCAGTTTACACCAGGGGGCGAGTGAAAAACTGTTTTTT. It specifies CASSLHQGASEKLFF.

The CDR3 loop is CASSHNQQNYGYTF. Here the CDR3 DNA reads TGTGCCAGCAGCCACAACCAACAAAACTATGGCTACACCTTC. This sequence joins TRBV9 and TRBJ1-2; unclear D gene. CDR3 size: 14 residues. Germline CDR1 reads SGDLS; CDR2 reads YYNGEE. Trimming stripped 4 bases from V and 2 bases from J, with 12 bases between.

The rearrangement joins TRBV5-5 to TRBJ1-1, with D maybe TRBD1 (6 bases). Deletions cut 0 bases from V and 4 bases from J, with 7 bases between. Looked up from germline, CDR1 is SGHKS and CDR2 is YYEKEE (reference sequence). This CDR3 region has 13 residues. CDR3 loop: CASSLGGLTEAFF. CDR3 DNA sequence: TGTGCCAGCAGCTTGGGGGGGCTCACTGAAGCTTTCTTT.

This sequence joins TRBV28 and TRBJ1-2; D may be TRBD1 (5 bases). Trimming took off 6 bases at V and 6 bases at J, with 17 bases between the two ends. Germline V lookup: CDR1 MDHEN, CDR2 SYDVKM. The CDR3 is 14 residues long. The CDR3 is CASSYTGGTDGYTF. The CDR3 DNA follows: TGTGCCAGCAGCTATACCGGAGGGACGGATGGCTACACCTTC.

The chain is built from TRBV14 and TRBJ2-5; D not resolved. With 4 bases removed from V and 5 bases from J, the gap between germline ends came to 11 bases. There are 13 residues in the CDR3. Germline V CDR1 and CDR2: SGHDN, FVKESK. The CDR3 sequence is CASSRFLRETQYF. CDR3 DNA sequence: TGTGCCAGCAGCCGCTTCCTGCGGGAGACCCAGTACTTC.

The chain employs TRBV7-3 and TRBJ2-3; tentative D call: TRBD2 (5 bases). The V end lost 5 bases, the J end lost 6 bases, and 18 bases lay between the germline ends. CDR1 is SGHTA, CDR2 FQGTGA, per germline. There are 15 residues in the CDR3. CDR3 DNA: TGTGCCAGCAGCCCAAACGGGATTCGGCAGGATACGCAGTATTTT. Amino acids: CASSPNGIRQDTQYF.

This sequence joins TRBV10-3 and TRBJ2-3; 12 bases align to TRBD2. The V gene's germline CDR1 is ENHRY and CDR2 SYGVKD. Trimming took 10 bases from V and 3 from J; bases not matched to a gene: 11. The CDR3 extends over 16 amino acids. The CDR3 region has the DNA TGTGCCACCGGGGCTAGCGGGGGGGCAGTAACAGATACGCAGTATTTT. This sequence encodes CATGASGGAVTDTQYF.

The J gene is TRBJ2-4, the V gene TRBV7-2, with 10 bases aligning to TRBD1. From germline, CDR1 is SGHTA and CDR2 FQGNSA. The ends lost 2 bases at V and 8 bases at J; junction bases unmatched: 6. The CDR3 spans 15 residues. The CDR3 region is CASSLSSTGGDIQYF. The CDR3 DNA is TGTGCCAGCAGCTTATCGTCGACAGGGGGCGACATTCAGTACTTC.

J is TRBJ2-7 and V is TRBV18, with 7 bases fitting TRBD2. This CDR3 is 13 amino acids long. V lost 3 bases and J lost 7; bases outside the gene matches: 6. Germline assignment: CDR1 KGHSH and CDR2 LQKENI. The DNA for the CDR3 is TGTGCCAGCTCACCTTGGGAGGGTTGGGAGCAGTACTTC. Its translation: CASSPWEGWEQYF. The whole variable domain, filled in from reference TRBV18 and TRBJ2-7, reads NAGVMQNPRHLVRRRGQEARLRCSPMKGHSHVYWYRQLPEEGLKFMVYLQKENIIDESGMPKERFSAEFPKEGPSILRIQQVVRGDSAAYFCASSPWEGWEQYFGPGTRLTVT.

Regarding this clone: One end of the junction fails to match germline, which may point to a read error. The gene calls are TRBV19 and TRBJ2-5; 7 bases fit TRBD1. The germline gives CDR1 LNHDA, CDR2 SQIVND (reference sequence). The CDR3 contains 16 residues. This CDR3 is CASSTRQGAAQGTQYF. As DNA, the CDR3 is TGTGCCAGTAGTACCCGACAGGGAGCGGCCCAAGGGACCCAGTACTTC.

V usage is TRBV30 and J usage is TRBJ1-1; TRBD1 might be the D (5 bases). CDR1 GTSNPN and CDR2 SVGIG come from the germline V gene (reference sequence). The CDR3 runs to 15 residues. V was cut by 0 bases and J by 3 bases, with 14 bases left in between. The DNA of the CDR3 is TGTGCCTGGAGTGTCAGGGCCTGGGTGGACACTGAAGCTTTCTTT. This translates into CAWSVRAWVDTEAFF.

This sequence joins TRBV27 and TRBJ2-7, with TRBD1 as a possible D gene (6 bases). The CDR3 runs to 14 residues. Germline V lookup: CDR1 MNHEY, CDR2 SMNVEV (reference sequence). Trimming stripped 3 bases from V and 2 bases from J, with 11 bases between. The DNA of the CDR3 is TGTGCCAGCAGTTTTGGCAGGGGTCCCTACGAGCAGTACTTC. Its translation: CASSFGRGPYEQYF.

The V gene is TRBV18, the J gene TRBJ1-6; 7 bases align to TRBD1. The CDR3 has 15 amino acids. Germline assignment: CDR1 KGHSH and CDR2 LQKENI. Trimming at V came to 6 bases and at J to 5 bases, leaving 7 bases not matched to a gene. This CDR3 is CASSSRQGDNSPLHF. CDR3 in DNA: TGTGCCAGCTCTTCGCGACAGGGCGATAATTCACCCCTCCACTTT.

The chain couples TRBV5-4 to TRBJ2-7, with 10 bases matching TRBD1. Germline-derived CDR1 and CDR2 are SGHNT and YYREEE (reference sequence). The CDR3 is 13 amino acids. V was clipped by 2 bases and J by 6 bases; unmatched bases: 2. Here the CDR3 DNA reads TGTGCCAGCAGCTTCGGGACAGGGGTCGAGCAGTACTTC. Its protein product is CASSFGTGVEQYF.

CDR3 amino acids: CASSWGDEQYF. Here the CDR3 DNA reads TGTGCCAGCAGCTGGGGGGACGAGCAGTACTTC. This rearrangement joins TRBV5-6 to TRBJ2-7; D possibly corresponds to TRBD2 (6 bases). Per germline, CDR1 SGHDT and CDR2 YYEEEE. With 3 bases removed from V and 5 bases from J, the gap between germline ends came to 6 bases. This CDR3 has 11 residues.

The DNA for the CDR3 is TGTGCCAGCAGTGAGACCGGGACAGGGGGTCTTGAGCAGTACTTC. It codes for CASSETGTGGLEQYF. This rearrangement joins TRBV6-1 to TRBJ2-7; the match to TRBD1 covers 11 bases. CDR3 size: 15 residues. J was trimmed by 7 bases and V by 3 bases; bases with no gene match: 8. Per germline, CDR1 MNHNS and CDR2 SASEGT.

CDR3 loop: CASSLAPYEQYF. As DNA, the CDR3 is TGTGCCAGCAGCTTGGCACCCTACGAGCAGTACTTC. The V gene is TRBV7-9, the J gene TRBJ2-7; D unresolved. This CDR3 has 12 amino acids. Trimming removed 3 bases from V and 2 bases from J, with 5 bases in between. In germline, CDR1 is SEHNR, CDR2 FQNEAQ (reference sequence).

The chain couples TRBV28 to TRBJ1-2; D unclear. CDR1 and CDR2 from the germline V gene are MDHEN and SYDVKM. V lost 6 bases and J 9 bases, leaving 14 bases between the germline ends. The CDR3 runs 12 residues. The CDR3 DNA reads TGTGCCAGCAGCCGGGTGATGAATCGCTACACCTTC. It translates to CASSRVMNRYTF.

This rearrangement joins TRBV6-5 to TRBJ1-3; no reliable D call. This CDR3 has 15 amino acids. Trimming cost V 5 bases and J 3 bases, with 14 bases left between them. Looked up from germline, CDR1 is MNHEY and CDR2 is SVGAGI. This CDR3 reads CASSPAGGNGNTIYF. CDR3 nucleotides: TGTGCCAGCAGTCCGGCAGGAGGGAATGGAAACACCATATATTTT.